This TCR beta chain is from a study of blood T cells in healthy people across ages. A second PCR of about 7 to 11 cycles used a sample-barcoded 5' primer and a J-beta primer mix. TCRdb reprocessed the 5' RACE reads with MiXCR, giving one entry per CDR3 protein. The table records about 650,000 distinct CDR3 sequences, 32% of them present only once. CDR3 length: 14 amino acids. Germline assignment: CDR1 SGHRS and CDR2 YFSETQ. The V segment lost 2 bases and the J segment 8 bases; nucleotides outside the gene matches: 8. This clonotype appeared many times. The sequencing sample was made of blood. This TCR came from a woman of 80 years or more in good health. The chain couples TRBV5-1 to TRBJ1-2, with 8 bases matching TRBD1. CDR3 sequence reads: CASSFGQGGDGYTF. The DNA of the CDR3 is TGCGCCAGCAGCTTTGGACAGGGAGGGGACGGCTACACCTTC.